This T cell receptor (beta chain) was recorded in a study of cytomegalovirus exposure and HLA in healthy donors. Regarding this clone: Antigen: not known.

Use of 60 Vbeta and 13 Jbeta primers characterized the PCR. Here immunoSEQ multiplex PCR was the method, and the copy in TCRdb shows in-frame clones only, minus some. The table has about 150,000 clones, roughly three quarters seen once. Study-level results: Segments of the TCR beta V type were, in most cases, productive about 87% or about 30% of the time in an earlier analysis. With further analysis later on, most CMV-associated TCR beta chains appeared HLA-restricted. In a later analysis, a missense DCLRE1C variant was linked to TCR beta V- and J-gene trimming.

Germline CDR1 reads SGDLS; CDR2 reads YYNGEE. Trimming removed 4 bases from V and 1 base from J; junction bases left unmatched: 6. There are 17 residues in the CDR3. J is TRBJ2-5 and V is TRBV9; 14 bases fit TRBD2. Sequencing was done on a sample of PBMCs. This clonotype originated in a human donor in good health. CDR3 coding DNA: TGTGCCAGCAGCCTGGGACTAGCGGGGGACCTCCAAGAGACCCAGTACTTC. It is translated as CASSLGLAGDLQETQYF.